A single T cell receptor (beta chain) is shown here with its context. Its antigen is unknown. The data originate from a study of T cell responses to AZD1222 COVID-19 vaccine. In the study overall: Investigators merged groups given second doses at roughly 4 or roughly 12 weeks. Study-level points and caveats: Along spike, vaccine-associated CD4 TCRs were found throughout, with dominance at 160-218 and 743-854. Only a handful of AZD1222 recipients, more than 5 in all, had baseline seropositivity. Repertoires were obtained solely post-peak T cell response.

Here immunoSEQ multiplex PCR was the method, and the copy in TCRdb shows in-frame clones only, minus some. The sample includes 120,000 to 150,000 clones, about 92% of them seen just once. Deletions cut 1 base from V and 2 bases from J, with 2 bases between. The CDR3 runs to 13 residues. From germline, CDR1 is LGHDT and CDR2 YNNKEL (reference sequence). The receptor's source is an adult in good health. The sample was peripheral blood, taken on day 0 of AZD1222 vaccination. The chain is built from TRBV3-1 (or the pseudogene TRBV3-2) and TRBJ2-2; D remains ambiguous. The DNA of the CDR3 is TGTGCCAGCAGCCAAGGTAACACCGGGGAGCTGTTTTTT. As protein: CASSQGNTGELFF.